The T cell receptor (beta chain) described here comes from a study of spatial heterogeneity in lung cancer. Single TCR cDNA molecules each had their own unique molecular identifier. Each CDR3 protein is one row after TCRdb ran MiXCR on the 5' RACE reads. Altogether over 25,000 distinct CDR3 sequences are present, around 7.5% being singletons, with the ten largest covering approximately 23%. Study outcomes and limitations: Tumors with more nonsynonymous mutations had more expanded intratumoral alpha and beta TCRs.

This clonotype was detected ten times or more. Its target is unknown. Time point specified: sample taken at primary tumor resection. 72 TRACERx patients with early, untreated non-small cell lung cancer donated samples. No cells were sorted before sequencing. The whole RNA sequenced was extracted from tumor, nontumor lung or frozen PBMC. Germline V gene data show CDR1 as MNHEY and CDR2 as SMNVEV (reference sequence). This CDR3 has 14 amino acids. Trimming shortened V by 6 bases and J by 5 bases, and 16 bases separated the two germline ends. This chain connects TRBV27 to TRBJ1-2, with D possibly matching TRBD1 (6 bases). This clonotype was obtained from a male donor with early-stage non-small cell lung cancer. Material: lung tumor tissue, obtained at surgery. CDR3 nucleotide sequence: TGTGCCAGCAGACCCCTCGGACAGCTATATGGCTACACCTTC. Residues: CASRPLGQLYGYTF.